This T cell receptor beta chain came from a study of blood T cell repertoires in COVID-19. Overall study: Both acute and convalescent COVID-19 samples were obtained from the United States, Italy and Spain. T cells, B-cell-depleted T cells, or PBMCs provided the cDNA or gDNA that served as material.

Followed over time, Seattle patients had been enrolled while infection was active. Study processing details: Reference gene primer amplification gave estimated nucleated cell counts. Sequenced by immunoSEQ multiplex PCR; TCRdb stores in-frame clones only, minus some. For V, J and clone size, that table is used; D and trimming come from the DNA. The table records around 200,000 clones, 79% of them present only once. Sequenced sample: peripheral blood. The clonotype originates from a middle-aged woman with COVID-19, enrolled during active disease.

CDR3 amino acids: CASSRGEAFF. The CDR3 coding sequence is TGTGCCAGCAGTCGCGGTGAAGCTTTCTTT. This chain joins TRBV27 and TRBJ1-1; unclear D gene. V shed 5 bases and J shed 7 bases, with 5 bases lying between them. The CDR3 totals 10 residues. The V gene's germline CDR1 is MNHEY and CDR2 SMNVEV (reference sequence).